This record looks at one TCR beta chain sequence and its context. Its antigen is not known. This record belongs to a study of cytomegalovirus exposure and HLA in healthy donors. Study outcomes and limitations: TCR beta chains associated with HLA were, in a later analysis, more clonally expanded than equally common others. Later analysis suggested links between common viral pathogens and several top significant clusters. In a later analysis, an Asian-associated ancestry cluster reportedly showed fewer N-insertions than the approximately 700-donor mean.

Use of 60 Vbeta and 13 Jbeta primers characterized the PCR. Using immunoSEQ multiplex PCR, the repertoire was profiled, and TCRdb retains in-frame clones only, with some absent. The table has 130,000 or so clones, just under 80% seen once. CDR1 is MNHEY, CDR2 SMNVEV, per germline (reference sequence). CDR3 length: 13 residues. Between the trimmed V and J ends, which lost 4 bases and 10 bases, there was a span of 14 bases. The sequence came from a man between 25 and 39 years old in good health and CMV-seronegative. The V gene is TRBV27, the J gene TRBJ2-1; tentatively, D is TRBD1 (5 bases). The sequencing input was PBMCs. In DNA, the CDR3 is TGTGCCAGCAGTTCGCTGATGGGGCTAGAGCAGTTCTTC. Translating gives CASSSLMGLEQFF.